This entry concerns a single T cell receptor (beta chain). What it binds is not known. This entry is derived from a study of cytomegalovirus exposure and HLA in healthy donors. Overall study context: The 120 validation repertoires were produced on the same platform as the roughly 700 repertoires of the first cohort. This was reported in a later analysis. Whole-study findings and limits: According to a later analysis, TCR clusters from the first cohort tended to co-occur in the 120 or so validation repertoires.

This CDR3 spans 15 amino acids. Germline assignment: CDR1 MGHDK and CDR2 SYGVNS. The V gene lost 4 bases and the J gene lost 8 bases, with 15 bases spanning the gap. Method: immunoSEQ multiplex PCR; TCRdb's copy keeps in-frame clones and lacks some. In the table there are 110,000 or so clones, 70% to 85% of which are singletons. The sequencing input was PBMCs. The sequence was collected from a woman in her late teens or twenties in good health and CMV-seronegative. The chain couples TRBV25-1 to TRBJ1-6; possibly TRBD1 for D (5 bases). CDR3: CASSGIGGDDSPLHF. In DNA, the CDR3 is TGTGCCAGCAGTGGGATTGGAGGGGATGATTCACCCCTCCACTTT.